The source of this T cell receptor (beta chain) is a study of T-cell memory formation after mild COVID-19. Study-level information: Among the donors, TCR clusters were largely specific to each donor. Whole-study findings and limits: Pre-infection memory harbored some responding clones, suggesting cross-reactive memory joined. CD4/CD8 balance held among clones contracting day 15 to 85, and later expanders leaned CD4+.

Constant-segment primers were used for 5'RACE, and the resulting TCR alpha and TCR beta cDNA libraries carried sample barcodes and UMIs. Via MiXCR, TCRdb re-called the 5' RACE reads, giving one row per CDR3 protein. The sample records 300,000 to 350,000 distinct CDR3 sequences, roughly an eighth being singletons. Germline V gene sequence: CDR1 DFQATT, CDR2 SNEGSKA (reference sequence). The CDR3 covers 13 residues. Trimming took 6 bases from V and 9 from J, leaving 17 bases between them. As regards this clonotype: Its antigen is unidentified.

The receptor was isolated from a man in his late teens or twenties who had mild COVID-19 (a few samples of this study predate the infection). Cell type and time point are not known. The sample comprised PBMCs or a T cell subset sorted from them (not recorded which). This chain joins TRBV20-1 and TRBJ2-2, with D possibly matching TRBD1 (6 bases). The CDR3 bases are TGCAGTGCCAGGACAGATTTGGGACGGGAGCTGTTTTTT. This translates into CSARTDLGRELFF.